This T cell receptor beta chain comes out of a study of T-cell memory formation after mild COVID-19. V trimming: 5 bases; J trimming: 6 bases; junction bases outside the gene matches: 14. The CDR3 is 17 residues long. From germline, CDR1 is SGHAT and CDR2 FQNNGV. This clonotype has ten or more counts. TCRdb re-analysed the 5' RACE reads in MiXCR, keeping a single row per CDR3 protein. The sample comprises more than 300,000 distinct CDR3 sequences, approximately 14% of which are singletons, and 22% rests with the top ten. The receptor was isolated from a man in his late teens or twenties who had mild COVID-19 (a few samples of this study predate the infection). Cell type and time point are not known. The chain links TRBV11-2 to TRBJ2-5, with 11 bases matching TRBD2. The sequenced material came from PBMCs or a T cell subset sorted from them (not recorded which). The CDR3 coding sequence is TGTGCCAGCAGCCCCACCGGACTAGCGGGCCCCCAGAAGACCCAGTACTTC. Its translation is CASSPTGLAGPQKTQYF.